Listed here are 28 T cell receptor beta chains from one sample, sequenced in a study of CD8+ T cells in alopecia areata. Sequencing templates came from extracted RNA that was reverse transcribed into cDNA. Sequencing used immunoSEQ multiplex PCR; TCRdb keeps in-frame clones, though not all of them. The table includes more than 150,000 clones, around 55% detected once. Specimen: CD8+ T cells sorted from blood, collected at week 0. These receptors originate from a human donor with alopecia areata.

The chain employs TRBV6-5 and TRBJ2-2; the D gene could be TRBD1 or TRBD2 (5 bases each). CDR1 is MNHEY, CDR2 SVGAGI, per germline. V shed 5 bases and J shed 0 bases, with 10 bases lying between them. The CDR3 contains 15 residues. The CDR3 DNA reads TGTGCCAGCAGTGGGGGACCCGCGAACACCGGGGAGCTGTTTTTT. It yields the protein CASSGGPANTGELFF.

V gene TRBV4-3 combines with J gene TRBJ2-7; perhaps TRBD1 as D (5 bases). The V end was cut by 0 bases, the J end by 2 bases, with 11 bases between. CDR1 LGHNA and CDR2 YSLEER come from the germline V gene. The CDR3 runs to 15 residues. The CDR3 DNA sequence: TGCGCCAGCAGCCAAGACTTCCCAGGGCCCTACGAGCAGTACTTC. Translation: CASSQDFPGPYEQYF.

Only a few counts were recorded for this clone. Other DNA variants within this sample encode the same CDR3. V is TRBV30 and J is TRBJ1-1; 8 nucleotides line up with TRBD1. Germline CDR1 reads GTSNPN; CDR2 reads SVGIG (reference sequence). After removal of 8 bases from V and 2 bases from J, the junction contained 4 bases not matched to a gene. CDR3 length equals 12 residues. The CDR3: CAGGQVNTEAFF. CDR3 bases: TGTGCCGGGGGACAGGTCAACACTGAAGCTTTCTTT.

V is TRBV13 and J is TRBJ2-6; possible D gene TRBD2, 5 bases. The CDR3 length is 17 residues. V lost 2 bases to trimming and J lost 3 bases, with 14 bases between them. Looked up from germline, CDR1 is PRHDT and CDR2 is FYEKMQ (reference sequence). The CDR3: CASSLSEGLNGANVLTF. The CDR3 coding sequence is TGTGCCAGCAGCTTATCCGAGGGCCTTAATGGGGCCAACGTCCTGACTTTC.

V and J are TRBV12-5 and TRBJ1-1, with a tentative D call TRBD1 (5 bases). Germline V gene lookup returns CDR1 LGHNT and CDR2 FRNRAP. The length of the CDR3 is 13 residues. With 3 bases removed from V and 2 bases from J, the gap between germline ends came to 7 bases. The CDR3 DNA sequence: TGTGCTAGTGGTTTAGACAGTAACACTGAAGCTTTCTTT. Protein sequence: CASGLDSNTEAFF.

The chain couples TRBV14 to TRBJ1-4; D unclear. V was clipped by 0 bases and J by 2 bases, with 13 bases between them. This CDR3 is built from 17 residues. CDR1 SGHDN and CDR2 FVKESK come from the germline V gene. The CDR3: CASSQDPLGSTNEKLFF. For the CDR3, the DNA is TGTGCCAGCAGCCAAGATCCGTTGGGGAGCACTAATGAAAAACTGTTTTTT.

This rearrangement joins TRBV4-3 to TRBJ2-7; D remains ambiguous. CDR1 is LGHNA and CDR2 is YSLEER in the germline V gene. The CDR3 extends over 14 amino acids. V lost 0 bases to trimming and J lost 4 bases, with 10 bases between them. CDR3 in amino acids: CASSQENGFYEQYF. CDR3 in DNA: TGCGCCAGCAGCCAAGAGAACGGCTTTTACGAGCAGTACTTC.

The rearrangement links TRBV6-6 to TRBJ2-3, with D perhaps TRBD1 (6 bases). CDR1 is MNHNY and CDR2 is SVGAGI in the germline V gene (reference sequence). V was shortened by 4 bases and J by 2 bases, with 13 bases between the two germline ends. CDR3 size: 15 residues. The CDR3 is CASSSRGFTTDTQYF. The CDR3 DNA follows: TGTGCCAGCAGTTCCAGGGGTTTTACCACAGATACGCAGTATTTT.

CDR3 bases: TGCAGCGTGCCCCTTACGGGGGATTATGAGCAGTTCTTC. It is translated as CSVPLTGDYEQFF. The rearrangement uses TRBV29-1 and TRBJ2-1; the D gene is possibly TRBD2 (6 bases). Germline values: CDR1 SQVTM, CDR2 ANQGSEA. The CDR3 sequence is 13 residues long. V lost 6 bases, J lost 8 bases, and 17 bases lay in between.

This clone has only a few counts. J is TRBJ1-2 and V is TRBV30, with no clear D. The CDR3 contains 11 residues. Deletions cut 3 bases from V and 6 bases from J, with 8 bases between. Germline CDR1 and CDR2: GTSNPN and SVGIG (reference sequence). CDR3 sequence: CAWRSINGYTF. The DNA of the CDR3 is TGTGCCTGGAGGTCCATAAATGGCTACACCTTC.

The rearrangement uses TRBV30 and TRBJ1-2; the D gene is possibly TRBD1 (6 bases). Trimming pared 1 base from V and 10 bases from J, leaving 13 bases between. The germline V gene has CDR1 GTSNPN and CDR2 SVGIG (reference sequence). This CDR3 spans 12 amino acids. The DNA for the CDR3 is TGTGCCTGGAGTGGGATGGACAGTGTCTACACCTTC. This gives the protein CAWSGMDSVYTF.

This sequence joins TRBV30 and TRBJ2-2; D is ambiguous. V lost 5 bases and J 7 bases, leaving 8 bases between the germline ends. Germline CDR1 is GTSNPN and CDR2 is SVGIG (reference sequence). The CDR3 loop spans 11 amino acids. CDR3 DNA: TGTGCCTGGCTTAACGGCGGGGAGCTGTTTTTT. Its translation: CAWLNGGELFF.

J is TRBJ1-1 and V is TRBV27; no definite D call. The CDR3 covers 14 residues. Trimming removed 3 bases at V and 4 bases at J, with 12 bases between. CDR1 is MNHEY, CDR2 SMNVEV, per germline (reference sequence). The CDR3: CASSFQFGSTEAFF. CDR3 sequence (DNA): TGTGCCAGCAGTTTTCAGTTTGGTAGCACTGAAGCTTTCTTT.

The V call is TRBV30, the J call TRBJ1-6; maybe TRBD1 (6 bases). CDR3 size: 14 residues. Germline CDR1 and CDR2: GTSNPN and SVGIG (reference sequence). V lost 1 base, J lost 8 bases, and 12 bases lay in between. CDR3 coding DNA: TGTGCCTGGAGTGCGGGACACGGTTATTCACCCCTCCACTTT. It is translated as CAWSAGHGYSPLHF. Full variable domain (outside the CDR3, taken from reference TRBV30 and TRBJ1-6): SQTIHQWPATLVQPVGSPLSLECTVEGTSNPNLYWYRQAAGRGLQLLFYSVGIGQISSEVPQNLSASRPQDRQFILSSKKLLLSDSGFYLCAWSAGHGYSPLHFGNGTRLTVT.

This chain joins TRBV7-8 and TRBJ2-7, with TRBD1 identical over 8 bases. The CDR3 runs 18 residues. The germline V gene encodes CDR1 SGHVS and CDR2 FQNEAQ. V dropped 1 base and J dropped 1; count of bases not matched to a gene: 12. The CDR3 protein is CASSLVVGTGPGSYEQYF. CDR3 nucleotide sequence: TGTGCCAGCAGCTTAGTTGTAGGGACAGGACCAGGATCCTACGAGCAGTACTTC. The full variable domain, completed using reference TRBV7-8 and TRBJ2-7, is GAGVSQSPRYKVAKRGQDVALRCDPISGHVSLFWYQQALGQGPEFLTYFQNEAQLDKSGLPSDRFFAERPEGSVSTLKIQRTQQEDSAVYLCASSLVVGTGPGSYEQYFGPGTRLTVT.

This clone was observed once. The chain recombines TRBV30 with TRBJ1-6; the D is unclear. This CDR3 comprises 16 residues. Trimming shortened V by 0 bases and J by 0 bases, and 9 bases separated the two germline ends. The V gene's germline CDR1 is GTSNPN and CDR2 SVGIG (reference sequence). The CDR3 here is CAWSVLSPSYNSPLHF. In nucleotides, the CDR3 is TGTGCCTGGAGTGTACTATCGCCCTCCTATAATTCACCCCTCCACTTT.

J is TRBJ1-6 and V is TRBV13; a possible D gene is TRBD1 (5 bases). Germline V lookup: CDR1 PRHDT, CDR2 FYEKMQ (reference sequence). Between the trimmed V and J ends, which lost 8 bases and 7 bases, there was a span of 21 bases. There are 16 residues in the CDR3. The chain's CDR3 is CASRQVTGGGNSPLHF. CDR3 nucleotides: TGTGCCAGCCGGCAGGTTACAGGAGGTGGGAATTCACCCCTCCACTTT.

The chain joins TRBV30 to TRBJ1-2; 10 bases match TRBD1. V lost 3 bases, J lost 7 bases, and 8 bases stayed unmatched. Germline V CDR1 and CDR2: GTSNPN, SVGIG (reference sequence). The CDR3 runs to 14 residues. CDR3 sequence: CAWSFSGTGVGYTF. CDR3 DNA: TGTGCCTGGAGCTTCTCGGGGACAGGGGTTGGCTACACCTTC.

The chain joins TRBV4-1 to TRBJ2-7; 11 nucleotides line up with TRBD2. The V segment lost 3 bases and the J segment 4 bases; nucleotides outside the gene matches: 11. CDR1 MGHRA and CDR2 YSYEKL come from the germline V gene. The length of the CDR3 is 17 residues. The CDR3 coding sequence is TGCGCCAGCAGCCAGGTAGCGGGGGGGCCCCTATCTTACGAGCAGTACTTC. It specifies CASSQVAGGPLSYEQYF.

The genes are TRBV30 and TRBJ1-2; 7 nucleotides agree with TRBD1. V trimming: 2 bases; J trimming: 0 bases; junction bases outside the gene matches: 12. The CDR3 runs to 17 residues. CDR1 is GTSNPN, CDR2 SVGIG, per germline (reference sequence). The CDR3 loop reads CAWSIFSRTGSNYGYTF. The CDR3, as DNA: TGTGCCTGGAGTATCTTTAGCCGGACAGGATCTAACTATGGCTACACCTTC.

V usage is TRBV30 and J usage is TRBJ1-6, with 8 bases fitting TRBD1. This CDR3 contains 14 residues. V dropped 4 bases and J dropped 10; count of bases not matched to a gene: 9. Germline CDR1 is GTSNPN and CDR2 is SVGIG (reference sequence). The CDR3 region has the DNA TGTGCCTGGACCGAGGGCAGGGGGCTGTCACCCCTCCACTTT. This encodes CAWTEGRGLSPLHF.

The J gene is TRBJ1-1, the V gene TRBV30; perhaps TRBD1 as D (5 bases). Germline CDR1 is GTSNPN and CDR2 is SVGIG (reference sequence). The CDR3 spans 13 residues. V was clipped by 3 bases and J by 4 bases, with 12 bases between them. For the CDR3, the DNA is TGTGCCTGGAGCCCCGGGGCAGTCACTGAAGCTTTCTTT. It codes for CAWSPGAVTEAFF.

The chain combines TRBV7-8 with TRBJ2-1; 11 bases are shared with TRBD2. Trimming at V came to 0 bases and at J to 4 bases, leaving 5 bases not matched to a gene. This CDR3 has 17 residues. The germline V gene has CDR1 SGHVS and CDR2 FQNEAQ. This CDR3 is CASSLAGTSGLYNEQFF. CDR3 coding DNA: TGTGCCAGCAGCTTAGCGGGGACTAGCGGACTGTACAATGAGCAGTTCTTC.

Of note for this clone: Other nucleotide sequences in the sample specify the same CDR3. This chain connects TRBV7-2 to TRBJ2-7, with D unclear. From germline, CDR1 is SGHTA and CDR2 FQGNSA. The CDR3 runs 12 residues. V lost 4 bases, J lost 1 base, and 5 bases lay in between. The CDR3 DNA reads TGTGCCAGCAGCTCGTCATCCTACGAGCAGTACTTC. This gives the protein CASSSSSYEQYF.

There are a few counts of this clone. The sample has other DNA sequences that encode this CDR3 too. The chain is built from TRBV4-3 and TRBJ1-1, with D possibly being TRBD1 (5 bases). Germline V CDR1 and CDR2: LGHNA, YSLEER. The V end lost 1 base, the J end lost 4 bases, and 7 bases lay between the germline ends. The CDR3 runs to 13 residues. The CDR3 DNA is TGCGCCAGCAGCCAAGGAAGGGGCACTGAAGCTTTCTTT. Translation gives CASSQGRGTEAFF.

This clone was counted only a few times. The CDR3 region is CASSVERGDEANYGYTF. CDR3 nucleotides: TGTGCCAGCAGCGTAGAAAGGGGGGATGAAGCTAACTATGGCTACACCTTC. V is TRBV9 and J is TRBJ1-2, with D perhaps TRBD1 (6 bases). The CDR3 length is 17 residues. Looked up from germline, CDR1 is SGDLS and CDR2 is YYNGEE. Trimming pared 0 bases from V and 0 bases from J, leaving 15 bases between.

V usage is TRBV29-1 and J usage is TRBJ1-1; no reliable D call. Germline values: CDR1 SQVTM, CDR2 ANQGSEA. The V gene lost 5 bases and the J gene lost 1 base, with 5 bases spanning the gap. This CDR3 comprises 11 residues. CDR3 DNA: TGCAGCGTTATACAGAACACTGAAGCTTTCTTT. It encodes CSVIQNTEAFF.

J is TRBJ1-5 and V is TRBV5-6, with 9 bases aligning to TRBD1. Germline trimming cut 4 bases from V and 4 bases from J; bases unmatched to any gene: 3. This CDR3 has 14 residues. In germline, CDR1 is SGHDT, CDR2 YYEEEE. The CDR3 sequence is CASSPGTGNQPQHF. The CDR3, as DNA: TGTGCCAGCAGCCCTGGGACAGGGAATCAGCCCCAGCATTTT.